Listed here are 29 T cell receptor beta chains from one sample, sequenced in a study of CD8 T cells in Susac syndrome. Reverse transcription of 0.5 to 1 ug RNA was carried out with random hexamers. TCRdb fed the immunoSEQ multiplex PCR reads into MiXCR, producing one record per CDR3 protein. The sample holds just over 300,000 distinct CDR3 sequences, about 90% seen once. The material sequenced was CD4+ T cells from PBMCs. Receptor source: a human donor with multiple sclerosis.

The gene calls are TRBV5-4 and TRBJ2-7; D tentatively fits TRBD1 or TRBD2 (5 bases each). Germline V lookup: CDR1 SGHNT, CDR2 YYREEE (reference sequence). The ends were cut back, 4 bases at V and 0 bases at J, with 17 bases in the middle. The CDR3 consists of 16 residues. Here the CDR3 DNA reads TGTGCCAGCAGCCCTTATCCGGGGACCAGCTCCTACGAGCAGTACTTC. It specifies CASSPYPGTSSYEQYF.

The chain recombines TRBV15 with TRBJ1-1; the match to TRBD1 covers 9 bases. Germline V gene sequence: CDR1 LNHNV, CDR2 YYDKDF (reference sequence). Losses at the gene ends were 2 bases for V and 7 bases for J; bases not matched to a gene: 8. This CDR3 is 15 amino acids long. CDR3 DNA sequence: TGTGCCACCAGCAGAACACTCCCGGGACAGGGTGAAGCTTTCTTT. The encoded protein is CATSRTLPGQGEAFF.

The J gene is TRBJ2-5, the V gene TRBV5-8; TRBD2 agrees at 8 bases. CDR1 and CDR2 (germline): SGHTS, YDEGEE. There are 18 residues in the CDR3. V was pared by 0 bases and J by 1 base, with 11 bases of the junction left unmatched. The CDR3 bases are TGTGCCAGCAGCTTGGATCGAGCGGGGGACCCCATCCAAGAGACCCAGTACTTC. Translating gives CASSLDRAGDPIQETQYF.

This chain joins TRBV6-6 and TRBJ2-6; D is possibly TRBD1 (6 bases). Trimming took 4 bases from V and 2 from J, leaving 12 bases between them. This CDR3 comprises 16 residues. Germline CDR1 MNHNY, CDR2 SVGAGI (reference sequence). CDR3 residues: CASSFAGEPGANVLTF. CDR3 DNA: TGTGCCAGCAGTTTTGCAGGGGAACCTGGGGCCAACGTCCTGACTTTC.

The chain combines TRBV5-1 with TRBJ1-2; D unresolved. This CDR3 has 15 amino acids. Germline CDR1 is SGHRS and CDR2 is YFSETQ. Trimming pared 0 bases from V and 0 bases from J, leaving 9 bases between. The CDR3 nucleotides read TGCGCCAGCAGCTTGGCCGGTAATGCTAACTATGGCTACACCTTC. Translated, it gives CASSLAGNANYGYTF.

V usage is TRBV14 and J usage is TRBJ2-2; TRBD1 matches 7 bases. The CDR3 is 16 amino acids. Per germline, CDR1 SGHDN and CDR2 FVKESK. V lost 3 bases and J lost 2; bases outside the gene matches: 6. CDR3 nucleotides: TGTGCCAGCAGCCATCGAACAGGGGTTAACACCGGGGAGCTGTTTTTT. As protein: CASSHRTGVNTGELFF.

V is TRBV7-3 and J is TRBJ2-5; 8 bases match TRBD1. The CDR3 consists of 13 residues. The ends lost 3 bases at V and 5 bases at J; junction bases unmatched: 2. The germline V gene has CDR1 SGHTA and CDR2 FQGTGA. Here the CDR3 DNA reads TGTGCCAGCAGCTTTAGACAGGGGGAGACCCAGTACTTC. Protein: CASSFRQGETQYF.

The CDR3: CASSSGLFRGAKNIQYF. In nucleotides, the CDR3 is TGTGCCAGCAGCTCCGGACTCTTCCGCGGGGCCAAAAACATTCAGTACTTC. The V and J genes are TRBV11-1 and TRBJ2-4; TRBD2 is a possible D gene (5 bases). CDR3 size: 17 residues. Trimming stripped 4 bases from V and 1 base from J, with 17 bases between. CDR1 is SGHAT and CDR2 is FQDESV in the germline V gene (reference sequence). Together with reference TRBV11-1 and TRBJ2-4, the CDR3 gives the full variable domain: EAEVAQSPRYKITEKSQAVAFWCDPISGHATLYWYRQILGQGPELLVQFQDESVVDDSQLPKDRFSAERLKGVDSTLKIQPAELGDSAMYLCASSSGLFRGAKNIQYFGAGTRLSVL.

The rearrangement links TRBV12-3 or TRBV12-4 to TRBJ2-6, with D uncertain. The CDR3 has 17 residues. V was cut by 4 bases and J by 1 base, with 14 bases left in between. The CDR3: CASSSRVPPSGANVLTF. DNA for the CDR3: TGTGCCAGCAGTTCCCGGGTCCCACCTTCTGGGGCCAACGTCCTGACTTTC.

The CDR3 DNA follows: TGTGCCATCAGGTCTAGGGACGATCAGCCCCAGCATTTT. Its translation: CAIRSRDDQPQHF. The chain couples TRBV10-3 to TRBJ1-5, with D possibly being TRBD1 (5 bases). Germline assignment: CDR1 ENHRY and CDR2 SYGVKD. The CDR3 is 13 residues long. The ends were cut back, 6 bases at V and 5 bases at J, with 11 bases in the middle.

The CDR3 nucleotides are TGTGCCAGCAGCTTAGCGGGAGTCTGGACTGGGGCCAACGTCCTGACTTTC. It encodes CASSLAGVWTGANVLTF. V usage is TRBV11-1 and J usage is TRBJ2-6; D might be TRBD2 (5 bases). Germline CDR1 SGHAT, CDR2 FQDESV (reference sequence). Trimming shortened V by 0 bases and J by 2 bases, and 11 bases separated the two germline ends. This CDR3 spans 17 amino acids.

A note on this clonotype: The junction and the germline gene differ at one end; a read error may be behind it. V is TRBV6-2 or TRBV6-3 and J is TRBJ1-1, with a tentative D call TRBD1 (6 bases). The CDR3 runs 13 residues. CDR1 is MNHEY, CDR2 SVGEGT, per germline. This CDR3 reads CASTYGGRPEAFF. CDR3 nucleotide sequence: TGTGCCAGCACTTACGGGGGCAGGCCTGAAGCTTTCTTT.

The chain has TRBV7-9 and TRBJ2-3; tentatively, D is TRBD1 (5 bases). The CDR3 consists of 15 residues. Germline-derived CDR1 and CDR2 are SEHNR and FQNEAQ (reference sequence). The ends were cut back, 3 bases at V and 2 bases at J, with 12 bases in the middle. CDR3 residues: CASSLGRSDTDTQYF. CDR3 coding DNA: TGTGCCAGCAGCTTGGGGCGGAGCGACACAGATACGCAGTATTTT.

V and J are TRBV12-3 or TRBV12-4 and TRBJ2-5, with D maybe TRBD1 (5 bases). The CDR3 is 14 amino acids. V was shortened by 5 bases and J by 3 bases, with 13 bases between the two germline ends. The CDR3 region is CASSLLRVEETQYF. The CDR3 DNA is TGTGCCAGCAGTCTACTCAGGGTCGAAGAGACCCAGTACTTC.

This clonotype came up once. The chain joins TRBV14 to TRBJ1-1, with D possibly being TRBD1 (5 bases). Germline V lookup: CDR1 SGHDN, CDR2 FVKESK. V lost 3 bases to trimming and J lost 6 bases, with 11 bases between them. The CDR3 loop spans 13 amino acids. In DNA, the CDR3 is TGTGCCAGCAGCCAGCTTCGGGGGGCTGAAGCTTTCTTT. Protein: CASSQLRGAEAFF.

This chain connects TRBV30 to TRBJ2-3, with D possibly matching TRBD1 (6 bases). V was pared by 4 bases and J by 4 bases, with 12 bases between. The CDR3 is made up of 13 amino acids. Per germline, CDR1 GTSNPN and CDR2 SVGIG (reference sequence). The CDR3 DNA reads as TGTGCCTGGACAGGACAGTCCCCAGATACGCAGTATTTT. Amino acids: CAWTGQSPDTQYF.

The rearrangement joins TRBV7-2 to TRBJ1-2; a possible D gene is TRBD1 (5 bases). This CDR3 contains 14 residues. V was cut by 1 base and J by 4 bases, with 10 bases left in between. Germline CDR1 and CDR2: SGHTA and FQGNSA. CDR3 coding DNA: TGTGCCAGCAGCTTAGTACAGGACTTCTATGGCTACACCTTC. Its translation: CASSLVQDFYGYTF.

The chain is built from TRBV6-1 and TRBJ2-1; 9 nucleotides align to TRBD2. Germline assignment: CDR1 MNHNS and CDR2 SASEGT. The CDR3 is 15 residues long. The trim removed 8 bases at V and 7 bases at J, leaving 12 bases unmatched. This chain's CDR3 is CASLLAGIKINEQFF. CDR3 sequence (DNA): TGTGCCAGCCTTCTAGCGGGAATAAAGATAAATGAGCAGTTCTTC.

The chain carries TRBV7-8 and TRBJ1-5; tentative D call: TRBD1 (6 bases). This CDR3 has 14 amino acids. V was clipped by 3 bases and J by 2 bases, with 8 bases between them. Germline loops: CDR1 SGHVS, CDR2 FQNEAQ. The CDR3 coding sequence is TGTGCCAGCAGCTTCAACAGGGGCAATCAGCCCCAGCATTTT. As protein: CASSFNRGNQPQHF.

This clonotype was counted a few times. V and J are TRBV14 and TRBJ2-3; D perhaps matches TRBD2 (6 bases). The germline V gene encodes CDR1 SGHDN and CDR2 FVKESK. This CDR3 has 14 amino acids. Trimming shortened V by 6 bases and J by 2 bases, and 12 bases separated the two germline ends. The CDR3 region is CASSRLADTDTQYF. DNA for the CDR3: TGTGCCAGCAGTCGCTTAGCGGACACAGATACGCAGTATTTT. Filled out from reference TRBV14 and TRBJ2-3, the complete variable domain reads EAGVTQFPSHSVIEKGQTVTLRCDPISGHDNLYWYRRVMGKEIKFLLHFVKESKQDESGMPNNRFLAERTGGTYSTLKVQPAELEDSGVYFCASSRLADTDTQYFGPGTRLTVL.

This rearrangement joins TRBV5-1 to TRBJ2-1, with D perhaps matching TRBD1 or TRBD2 (6 bases each). Deletions cut 4 bases from V and 6 bases from J, with 14 bases between. This CDR3 contains 14 residues. Per the germline V gene, CDR1 is SGHRS and CDR2 is YFSETQ. CDR3 bases: TGCGCCAGCAGCATAAGACCGGGGGCCAATGAGCAGTTCTTC. Residues: CASSIRPGANEQFF.

This clonotype was counted once. The gene calls are TRBV20-1 and TRBJ1-1; D might be TRBD1 (6 bases). The CDR3 totals 11 residues. Germline V CDR1 and CDR2: DFQATT, SNEGSKA (reference sequence). Deletions cut 8 bases from V and 8 bases from J, with 15 bases between. The CDR3 region has the DNA TGCAGTACCAAATTCGGACAGGAAGCTTTCTTT. Protein: CSTKFGQEAFF.

This clonotype has just one count. The chain uses TRBV20-1 and TRBJ2-3; 10 bases match TRBD1. With 6 bases clipped from V and 2 bases from J, the junction kept 11 bases outside the gene matches. The CDR3 runs 16 residues. Germline CDR1 DFQATT, CDR2 SNEGSKA (reference sequence). The CDR3 bases are TGCAGTGCGACACTGAGGGACAGGGGAAACACAGATACGCAGTATTTT. Its translation: CSATLRDRGNTDTQYF.

The CDR3 spells CASSQDSHGTVYGYTF. CDR3 coding DNA: TGTGCCAGCAGCCAAGATAGCCACGGGACCGTTTATGGCTACACCTTC. The chain employs TRBV4-2 and TRBJ1-2; D perhaps matches TRBD1 (5 bases). CDR1 is LGHNA and CDR2 is YNFKEQ in the germline V gene. The CDR3 length is 16 residues. V dropped 0 bases and J dropped 5 bases, with 16 bases sitting between them.

The rearrangement links TRBV20-1 to TRBJ2-1, with unresolved D. Trimming pared 3 bases from V and 6 bases from J, leaving 9 bases between. Germline V gives CDR1 DFQATT, CDR2 SNEGSKA (reference sequence). The CDR3 is 12 residues long. CDR3 DNA sequence: TGCAGTGCTAGCCCCAGATCCAATGAGCAGTTCTTC. Protein product: CSASPRSNEQFF.

The chain links TRBV4-1 to TRBJ2-1; perhaps D is TRBD1 or TRBD2 (6 bases each). The V end lost 1 base, the J end lost 5 bases, and 12 bases lay between the germline ends. The CDR3 contains 15 residues. Germline CDR1 MGHRA, CDR2 YSYEKL. The CDR3 loop is CASSQGGGSNNEQFF. DNA for the CDR3: TGCGCCAGCAGCCAAGGAGGGGGGTCCAACAATGAGCAGTTCTTC.

The rearrangement links TRBV9 to TRBJ2-5; D is perhaps TRBD1 or TRBD2 (5 bases each). The V gene's germline CDR1 is SGDLS and CDR2 YYNGEE. The CDR3 runs 13 residues. Trimming shortened V by 4 bases and J by 5 bases, and 12 bases separated the two germline ends. CDR3 coding DNA: TGTGCCAGCAGCCAGGGTTCGGGGGAGACCCAGTACTTC. It translates to CASSQGSGETQYF.

Only a few counts were recorded for this clonotype. V and J are TRBV20-1 and TRBJ2-7, with D unclear. Germline-derived CDR1 and CDR2 are DFQATT and SNEGSKA (reference sequence). The CDR3 contains 11 residues. Trimming cost V 5 bases and J 0 bases, with 5 bases left between them. The CDR3 DNA follows: TGCAGTGCTGCACGCTCCTACGAGCAGTACTTC. Translation: CSAARSYEQYF.

This chain joins TRBV6-5 and TRBJ2-5; 10 bases align to TRBD2. Trimming at V came to 5 bases and at J to 4 bases, leaving 4 bases not matched to a gene. This CDR3 comprises 14 residues. Germline-derived CDR1 and CDR2 are MNHEY and SVGAGI. The CDR3 DNA is TGTGCCAGCAGTCTCTGGACTAGCGGAGAGACCCAGTACTTC. Protein product: CASSLWTSGETQYF.